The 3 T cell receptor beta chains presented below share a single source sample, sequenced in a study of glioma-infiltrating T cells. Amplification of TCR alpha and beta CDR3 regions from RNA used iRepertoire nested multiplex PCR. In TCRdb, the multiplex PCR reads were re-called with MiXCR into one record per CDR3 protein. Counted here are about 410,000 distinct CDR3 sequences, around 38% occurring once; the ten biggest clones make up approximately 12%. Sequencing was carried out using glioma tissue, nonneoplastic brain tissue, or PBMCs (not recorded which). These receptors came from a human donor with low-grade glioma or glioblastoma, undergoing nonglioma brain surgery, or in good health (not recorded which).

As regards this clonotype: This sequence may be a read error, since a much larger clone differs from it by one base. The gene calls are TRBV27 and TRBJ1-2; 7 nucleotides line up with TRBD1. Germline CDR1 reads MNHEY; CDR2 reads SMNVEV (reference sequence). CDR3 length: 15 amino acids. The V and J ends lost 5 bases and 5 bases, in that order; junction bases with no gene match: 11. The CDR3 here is CASSRDPGGEYGYTF. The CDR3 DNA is TGTGCCAGCAGTCGGGACCCAGGGGGAGAATATGGCTACACCTTC.

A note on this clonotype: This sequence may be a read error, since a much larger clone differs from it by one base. CDR3 residues: CASSSLDTEGASRGKLFF. As DNA, the CDR3 is TGTGCCAGCAGCTCTCTCGACACAGAGGGCGCGTCCAGGGGAAAACTGTTTTTT. The rearrangement uses TRBV28 and TRBJ1-4; a weak D match, TRBD1 (6 bases). The CDR3 totals 18 residues. Deletions cut 6 bases from V and 10 bases from J, with 30 bases between. The germline V gene encodes CDR1 MDHEN and CDR2 SYDVKM.

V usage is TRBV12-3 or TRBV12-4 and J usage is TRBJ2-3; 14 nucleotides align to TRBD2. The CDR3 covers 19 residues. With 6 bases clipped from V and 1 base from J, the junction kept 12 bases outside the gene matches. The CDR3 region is CASSQDRLAGGPGTDTQYF. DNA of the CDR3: TGTGCCAGCAGCCAAGATCGACTAGCGGGAGGGCCGGGCACAGATACGCAGTATTTT.